The rows below give T cell receptor beta chains drawn from one sample of a study of early T cells in non-severe SARS-CoV-2 infection. Using its own MiXCR run on the 5' RACE reads, TCRdb lists one record per CDR3 protein. Here the sample spans approximately 97,000 distinct CDR3 sequences, around 13% being singletons. The sequenced sample was whole blood. The receptor set was obtained from an adult who was a healthcare worker with PCR-confirmed SARS-CoV-2 infection or an uninfected control (not recorded which). CDR3s include the opening cysteine and the closing phenylalanine or tryptophan. D genes are given only for firm matches. Only some rows state a clone size, as once, few, many or a class for expanded clones.

j_call v_call clone_size d_call cdr3_aa cdr3_nt
TRBJ1-1 TRBV18 many - CASSPGSQEKAEAFF TGTGCCAGCTCACCGGGTTCACAAGAAAAAGCTGAAGCTTTCTTT
TRBJ1-6 TRBV27 few - CASSRQYSYNSPLHF TGTGCCAGCAGTCGACAGTACTCCTATAATTCACCCCTCCACTTT
TRBJ2-5 TRBV7-2 many - CASSKERDRRIDF TGTGCCAGCAGCAAAGAGCGTGACAGGCGGATTGACTTC
TRBJ1-1 TRBV3-1 - TRBD1 CASSPGTGGPEAFF TGTGCCAGCAGCCCCGGGACAGGGGGACCTGAAGCTTTCTTT
TRBJ1-2 TRBV7-6 many - CASSPTKRGALTF TGTGCCAGCAGCCCCACAAAAAGGGGGGCGCTGACCTTC
TRBJ2-7 TRBV2 few TRBD2 CASGLSGIYEQYF TGTGCCAGCGGGCTTAGCGGGATCTACGAGCAGTACTTC
TRBJ1-6 TRBV20-1 - - CSARREGGNSPLHF TGCAGTGCTAGACGGGAGGGAGGGAATTCACCCCTCCACTTT
TRBJ2-1 TRBV29-1 many - CSVQPLAVEQFF TGCAGCGTTCAACCCCTAGCTGTTGAGCAGTTCTTC
TRBJ1-1 TRBV29-1 many - CSVRKGRPDTEAFF TGCAGCGTGAGGAAGGGACGGCCGGACACTGAAGCTTTCTTT
TRBJ2-1 TRBV19 many - CASSLDFGEQFF TGTGCCAGTAGTTTAGATTTCGGTGAGCAGTTCTTC
TRBJ2-7 TRBV5-1 many - CASSLDGSSPYEQYF TGCGCCAGCAGCTTGGACGGATCATCTCCTTACGAGCAGTACTTC
TRBJ2-1 TRBV18 many - CASSPQGTQNNEQFF TGTGCCAGCTCACCTCAGGGGACTCAGAACAATGAGCAGTTCTTC
TRBJ2-7 TRBV10-3 - TRBD2 CAISEGTRSSYEQYF TGTGCCATCAGTGAGGGGACTAGGAGCTCCTACGAGCAGTACTTC
TRBJ2-4 TRBV12-3/TRBV12-4 few - CASSLVAETIQYF TGTGCCAGCAGTTTAGTGGCAGAGACCATTCAGTACTTC
TRBJ1-1 TRBV20-1 many - CSAAGTANTEAFF TGCAGTGCTGCCGGGACCGCGAACACTGAAGCTTTCTTT
TRBJ2-5 TRBV7-9 few TRBD2 CASSPGGLQVRETQYF TGTGCCAGCAGCCCGGGGGGTTTGCAAGTTAGAGAGACCCAGTACTTC
TRBJ1-5 TRBV16 - TRBD1 CASSRTTGDQPQHF TGTGCCAGCAGCCGGACGACAGGGGATCAGCCCCAGCATTTT
TRBJ2-5 TRBV18 many - CASSPSRVQETQYF TGTGCCAGCTCACCAAGCCGGGTCCAGGAGACCCAGTACTTC
TRBJ2-7 TRBV9 many - CASSSGPYEQYF TGTGCCAGCAGCTCGGGACCGTACGAGCAGTACTTC
TRBJ2-2 TRBV14 few - CASSQSHPRTDYTGELFF TGTGCCAGCAGCCAGAGCCATCCTAGAACGGATTACACCGGGGAGCTGTTTTTT
TRBJ2-1 TRBV30 many TRBD2 CAWRTLAGGREQFF TGTGCCTGGAGAACACTAGCGGGAGGGCGCGAGCAGTTCTTC
TRBJ2-7 TRBV28 few - CASSLRDGGIYEQYF TGTGCCAGCAGTCTAAGGGACGGCGGGATTTACGAGCAGTACTTC
TRBJ1-2 TRBV27 many - CASSSLRTDVLYGYTF TGTGCCAGCAGTAGTCTACGGACAGACGTACTATATGGCTACACCTTC
TRBJ2-6 TRBV10-3 once - CAIRDGKEGPGANVLTF TGTGCCATCAGGGACGGGAAAGAGGGTCCTGGGGCCAACGTCCTGACTTTC
TRBJ2-5 TRBV7-9 many - CASSLYAAGKEETQYF TGTGCCAGCAGCTTATACGCGGCGGGGAAGGAAGAGACCCAGTACTTC
TRBJ1-1 TRBV3-1 many - CASSPIRRMNTEAFF TGTGCCAGCAGCCCCATCCGACGGATGAACACTGAAGCTTTCTTT